Below are 2 T cell receptor beta chains sequenced from a single sample in a study of Tregs in tolerant kidney transplant recipients (dated by TCRdb to 2018 to 2020). Receptors were amplified or captured by the immunoSEQ multiplex PCR assay. TCRdb carries this immuneACCESS record with in-frame sequences only. Its versions omit some clonotypes, under half of them owing to an unresolved V gene in the studies checked, with the rest unexplained. For this sample there are 92,000 or so clones; more than 90% appear just once. The ten largest account for 4.7% of the sample. What was sequenced was CD8+ T cells from blood. Source of these receptors: a human donor in good health.

The rearrangement links TRBV4-2 to TRBJ2-7; D ambiguous. CDR1 is LGHNA, CDR2 YNFKEQ, per germline. V was cut by 1 base and J by 0 bases, with 13 bases left in between. CDR3 length: 16 amino acids. The CDR3 DNA sequence: TGTGCCAGCAGCCAAGCTTTCCGAGTTTCCTCCTACGAGCAGTACTTC. This encodes CASSQAFRVSSYEQYF.

The table lists this clone with a count of one. The rearrangement links TRBV6-5 to TRBJ2-1; TRBD2 is a possible D gene (6 bases). V lost 0 bases, J lost 8 bases, and 17 bases lay in between. This CDR3 spans 16 amino acids. From germline, CDR1 is MNHEY and CDR2 SVGAGI. The CDR3 protein is CASSYSVQGGGDEQFF. Here the CDR3 DNA reads TGTGCCAGCAGTTACTCAGTCCAGGGAGGTGGGGATGAGCAGTTCTTC.